This T cell receptor (beta chain) was observed in a study of T cell changes during pregnancy in multiple sclerosis. The germline CDR1 and CDR2 sequences are ENHRY and SYGVKD. The trim removed 2 bases at V and 2 bases at J, leaving 12 bases unmatched. This CDR3 spans 19 amino acids. Clones were read by immunoSEQ multiplex PCR, and TCRdb kept only the in-frame ones, dropping some. The profile shows about 130,000 clones, roughly 95% of them singletons. The source of this sequence is a female donor with multiple sclerosis, enrolled in a pregnancy study. The source was peripheral blood, collected after pregnancy. V gene TRBV10-3 combines with J gene TRBJ2-5, with 12 bases matching TRBD1. CDR3 residues: CAISENPGGQGASQETQYF. Written as DNA, the CDR3 is TGTGCCATCAGTGAGAACCCAGGGGGACAGGGGGCATCACAAGAGACCCAGTACTTC.